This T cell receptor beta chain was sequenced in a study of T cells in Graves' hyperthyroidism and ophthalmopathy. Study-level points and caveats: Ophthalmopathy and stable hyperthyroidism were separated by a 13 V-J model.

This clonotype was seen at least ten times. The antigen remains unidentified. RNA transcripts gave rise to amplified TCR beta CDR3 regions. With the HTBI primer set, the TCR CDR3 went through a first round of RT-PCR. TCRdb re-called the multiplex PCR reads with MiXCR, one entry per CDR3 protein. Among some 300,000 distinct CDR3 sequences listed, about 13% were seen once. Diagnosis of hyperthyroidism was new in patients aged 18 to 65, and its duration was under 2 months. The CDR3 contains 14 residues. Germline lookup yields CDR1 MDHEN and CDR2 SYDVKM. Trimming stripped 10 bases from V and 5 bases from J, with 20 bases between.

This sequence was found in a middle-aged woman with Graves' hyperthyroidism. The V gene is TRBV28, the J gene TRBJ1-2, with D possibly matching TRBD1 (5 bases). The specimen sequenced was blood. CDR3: CAIHTGNLGYGYTF. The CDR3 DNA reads TGTGCCATACACACAGGCAATCTAGGGTATGGCTACACCTTC.